A single sample is the source of the 23 T cell receptor beta chains below, sequenced in a study of CD8 T cells in ankylosing spondylitis. TCRdb fed the 5' RACE reads into MiXCR, producing one record per CDR3 protein. The sample records fewer than 200,000 distinct CDR3 sequences, 15% to 20% being singletons. The sequencing input was blood, either unsorted or a sorted T cell fraction (not recorded which). The source of these receptors is a male donor between 5 and 35 years old with ankylosing spondylitis or in good health (not recorded which).

J is TRBJ2-2 and V is TRBV4-3, with D possibly being TRBD2 (6 bases). The V gene lost 5 bases and the J gene lost 2 bases, with 9 bases spanning the gap. Germline values: CDR1 LGHNA, CDR2 YSLEER. CDR3 size: 14 residues. The CDR3 nucleotides read TGCGCCAGCAGCGGACTATTCAACACCGGGGAGCTGTTTTTT. Protein sequence: CASSGLFNTGELFF.

This clonotype was recorded many times. The chain combines TRBV25-1 with TRBJ2-5, with TRBD2 identical over 13 bases. This CDR3 has 15 residues. CDR1 and CDR2 from the germline V gene are MGHDK and SYGVNS. The V gene end was trimmed by 5 bases and the J gene end by 5 bases; junction bases not matched to a gene: 5. CDR3 sequence: CASSMTTSGRETQYF. The DNA of the CDR3 is TGTGCCAGCAGTATGACGACTAGCGGGAGGGAGACCCAGTACTTC.

In its sample, this clonotype was seen many times. In nucleotides, the CDR3 is TGTGCCAGCGTGGACAGCCTCACAGATACGCAGTATTTT. Protein: CASVDSLTDTQYF. This chain joins TRBV7-9 and TRBJ2-3, with D possibly TRBD1 on 6 matching bases. This CDR3 contains 13 residues. V was shortened by 8 bases and J by 2 bases, with 11 bases between the two germline ends. Per germline, CDR1 SEHNR and CDR2 FQNEAQ (reference sequence). The full variable domain, rest sourced from reference TRBV7-9 and TRBJ2-3, is DTGVSQNPRHKITKRGQNVTFRCDPISEHNRLYWYRQTLGQGPEFLTYFQNEAQLEKSRLLSDRFSAERPKGSFSTLEIQRTEQGDSAMYLCASVDSLTDTQYFGPGTRLTVL.

This clonotype was seen more than once but under ten times. The chain recombines TRBV5-1 with TRBJ2-1; 8 bases are shared with TRBD2. Germline V gene sequence: CDR1 SGHRS, CDR2 YFSETQ. J was trimmed by 7 bases and V by 0 bases; bases with no gene match: 6. The CDR3 consists of 15 residues. CDR3 in DNA: TGCGCCAGCAGCTTGGGGGTAGCGGGATTTAATGAGCAGTTCTTC. Its translation: CASSLGVAGFNEQFF.

A few counts support this clonotype. V and J are TRBV13 and TRBJ2-7, with 8 bases lining up with TRBD1. V lost 4 bases and J lost 2; bases outside the gene matches: 10. The CDR3 spans 16 residues. CDR1 and CDR2 from the germline V gene are PRHDT and FYEKMQ (reference sequence). Here the CDR3 reads CASSSRGTGYTYEQYF. In nucleotides, the CDR3 is TGTGCCAGCAGCTCTCGTGGGACAGGATATACCTACGAGCAGTACTTC.

This clonotype was observed at least ten times. The chain combines TRBV5-1 with TRBJ2-2; 7 nucleotides align to TRBD1. The germline gives CDR1 SGHRS, CDR2 YFSETQ. The V and J ends lost 3 bases and 0 bases, in that order; junction bases with no gene match: 5. This CDR3 is 16 amino acids long. CDR3 in amino acids: CASSSGQAANTGELFF. CDR3 DNA sequence: TGCGCCAGCAGCTCCGGACAGGCCGCGAACACCGGGGAGCTGTTTTTT.

The chain uses TRBV29-1 and TRBJ2-3, with D possibly being TRBD1 (7 bases). Looked up from germline, CDR1 is SQVTM and CDR2 is ANQGSEA. Deletions cut 0 bases from V and 0 bases from J, with 10 bases between. The CDR3 is 15 residues long. The chain's CDR3 is CSVEDRGTSTDTQYF. CDR3 DNA: TGCAGCGTTGAAGACAGGGGGACTAGCACAGATACGCAGTATTTT.

This clonotype was picked up many times. CDR3 sequence (DNA): TGTGCCAGCAGAGACGGGACTCACCCTAGCACAGATACGCAGTATTTT. Protein sequence: CASRDGTHPSTDTQYF. The chain combines TRBV12-3 or TRBV12-4 with TRBJ2-3, with D possibly being TRBD2 (6 bases). The CDR3 runs to 16 residues. Trimming took off 6 bases at V and 0 bases at J, with 16 bases between the two ends.

V is TRBV20-1 and J is TRBJ2-1, with D hard to call. CDR1 and CDR2 (germline): DFQATT, SNEGSKA (reference sequence). CDR3 length: 12 residues. The V and J ends lost 6 bases and 0 bases respectively, with 6 bases between them. The CDR3 region is CSATGSYNEQFF. The DNA for the CDR3 is TGCAGTGCAACCGGCTCCTACAATGAGCAGTTCTTC.

In its sample, this clonotype was seen many times. The V call is TRBV20-1, the J call TRBJ1-2; the match to TRBD1 covers 7 bases. The CDR3 is 13 amino acids. The ends lost 4 bases at V and 8 bases at J; junction bases unmatched: 10. CDR1 DFQATT and CDR2 SNEGSKA come from the germline V gene (reference sequence). The CDR3 sequence is CSAKTGFTGGYTF. The CDR3 DNA follows: TGCAGTGCTAAGACAGGGTTTACGGGCGGCTACACCTTC.

This clonotype was observed at least ten times. V usage is TRBV24-1 and J usage is TRBJ2-3, with D perhaps being TRBD1 or TRBD2 (6 bases each). This CDR3 contains 17 residues. Trimming removed 7 bases from V and 5 bases from J, with 24 bases in between. The germline V gene has CDR1 KGHDR and CDR2 SFDVKD. CDR3 region: CATSDPGARGKEDTQYF. CDR3 sequence (DNA): TGTGCCACCAGCGATCCAGGGGCGCGGGGAAAGGAAGATACGCAGTATTTT.

DNA for the CDR3: TGCAGTGCTAGAGTCCCCTATGGGCTAGCGGGAGGACTCCGCGATCTAGCCAAAAACATTCAGTACTTC. Its protein product is CSARVPYGLAGGLRDLAKNIQYF. The chain joins TRBV20-1 to TRBJ2-4; 11 bases match TRBD2. CDR1 and CDR2 (germline): DFQATT, SNEGSKA (reference sequence). The junction had 23 bases not matched to a gene; V was cut back by 1 base and J by 0 bases. The length of the CDR3 is 23 residues.

This clonotype was counted ten times or more. The chain links TRBV11-2 to TRBJ1-6; the D gene is possibly TRBD1 (5 bases). This CDR3 region has 16 residues. V gave up 5 bases and J gave up 2 bases, with 13 bases separating them. CDR1 is SGHAT and CDR2 is FQNNGV in the germline V gene. The chain's CDR3 is CASSPHTGAYNSPLHF. CDR3 DNA sequence: TGTGCCAGCAGCCCCCACACGGGGGCCTATAATTCACCCCTCCACTTT.

This clonotype was seen repeatedly, ten times or more. V and J are TRBV27 and TRBJ2-2; D remains ambiguous. The CDR3 is 15 amino acids. Trimming pared 8 bases from V and 0 bases from J, leaving 13 bases between. CDR1 is MNHEY and CDR2 is SMNVEV in the germline V gene (reference sequence). CDR3 sequence (DNA): TGTGCCAGCGCCGACATTCCCCCGAACACCGGGGAGCTGTTTTTT. The encoded protein is CASADIPPNTGELFF.

This clonotype was seen ten or more times. The chain links TRBV4-2 to TRBJ1-5, with unresolved D. V was pared by 4 bases and J by 0 bases, with 16 bases between. Per germline, CDR1 LGHNA and CDR2 YNFKEQ. This CDR3 is 17 amino acids long. The CDR3 bases are TGTGCCAGCAGCCGCGGTGGCCCTGGGGATAGCAATCAGCCCCAGCATTTT. Translation: CASSRGGPGDSNQPQHF.

At least ten counts were recorded for this clonotype. V gene TRBV29-1 combines with J gene TRBJ1-6; 7 bases align to TRBD1. J gave up 10 bases and V 2 bases, and 14 bases lay outside the gene matches. This CDR3 has 16 residues. Per the germline V gene, CDR1 is SQVTM and CDR2 is ANQGSEA. The CDR3 spells CSVERGGAGGRSPLHF. As DNA, the CDR3 is TGCAGCGTTGAAAGGGGGGGGGCAGGGGGAAGATCACCCCTCCACTTT.

This clonotype was found many times. This chain uses TRBV12-3 or TRBV12-4 with TRBJ2-1; 8 bases fit TRBD1. The CDR3 spans 16 residues. V shed 4 bases and J 8 bases; nucleotides not matched to a gene: 13. The CDR3 loop reads CASSSRGSHRGYEQFF. For the CDR3, the DNA is TGTGCCAGCAGTTCTAGGGGGAGTCACAGGGGGTATGAGCAGTTCTTC.

In its sample, this clonotype was seen many times. The chain links TRBV12-3 or TRBV12-4 to TRBJ2-3, with D unclear. The germline V and J ends were trimmed by 6 bases and 8 bases, with 12 bases remaining between them. This CDR3 has 12 residues. CDR3 in amino acids: CASSAERGTQYF. CDR3 DNA: TGTGCCAGCAGCGCCGAGCGTGGTACGCAGTATTTT.

This clonotype was found many times. The gene calls are TRBV7-2 and TRBJ2-7, with 14 bases aligning to TRBD2. There are 18 residues in the CDR3. Germline CDR1 reads SGHTA; CDR2 reads FQGNSA. Unmatched junction bases numbered 12, after V lost 5 bases and J lost 3 bases. CDR3 sequence (DNA): TGTGCCAGCAGCGCGACTAGCGGGAGGGCCCAATTTGTCTACGAGCAGTACTTC. It yields the protein CASSATSGRAQFVYEQYF. Full variable domain (rest looked up from reference TRBV7-2 and TRBJ2-7): GAGVSQSPSNKVTEKGKDVELRCDPISGHTALYWYRQSLGQGLEFLIYFQGNSAPDKSGLPSDRFSAERTGGSVSTLTIQRTQQEDSAVYLCASSATSGRAQFVYEQYFGPGTRLTVT.

This clonotype was observed many times. The chain carries TRBV10-3 and TRBJ2-5; 13 bases align to TRBD2. The germline V gene encodes CDR1 ENHRY and CDR2 SYGVKD. The CDR3 contains 16 residues. Trimming took 0 bases from V and 3 from J; bases not matched to a gene: 1. The DNA of the CDR3 is TGTGCCATCAGTGAGTCTGGACTAGCGGGAGAAGAGACCCAGTACTTC. As protein: CAISESGLAGEETQYF.

This clonotype appeared many times. The rearrangement links TRBV10-3 to TRBJ2-5; D is perhaps TRBD1 (6 bases). Germline values: CDR1 ENHRY, CDR2 SYGVKD. V was shortened by 5 bases and J by 4 bases, with 11 bases between the two germline ends. The CDR3 has 13 amino acids. The CDR3 sequence: CAISRDIRETQYF. The CDR3 DNA follows: TGTGCCATCAGTCGGGACATTAGAGAGACCCAGTACTTC.

This clonotype was counted at least ten times. This chain connects TRBV12-3 or TRBV12-4 to TRBJ1-1; D is unresolved. The ends were cut back, 5 bases at V and 1 base at J, with 11 bases in the middle. The CDR3 contains 14 residues. The CDR3 region has the DNA TGTGCCAGCAGTCACCAGACGGAGAACACTGAAGCTTTCTTT. Residues: CASSHQTENTEAFF.

This clonotype occurred many times. V usage is TRBV12-3 or TRBV12-4 and J usage is TRBJ2-1; tentatively, D is TRBD2 (6 bases). V was shortened by 6 bases and J by 4 bases, with 16 bases between the two germline ends. The CDR3 covers 15 residues. CDR3 DNA: TGTGCCAGCAGCCCAGGGATAGCGGAGTACAATGAGCAGTTCTTC. The encoded protein is CASSPGIAEYNEQFF.